A single sample gave rise to the 12 T cell receptor beta chains below, sequenced in a study of blood T cells in healthy people across ages. Combining a sample-barcoded 5' primer with a J-beta primer mix, a second PCR ran for 7 to 11 cycles. TCRdb reprocessed the 5' RACE reads via MiXCR and lists one record per CDR3 protein. The sample lists over 1,300,000 distinct CDR3 sequences, around 59% occurring once. The source material was blood. Receptors were obtained from a man between 18 and 35 years old in good health.

V and J are TRBV29-1 and TRBJ1-1, with unresolved D. This CDR3 spans 11 amino acids. V lost 5 bases to trimming and J lost 7 bases, with 11 bases between them. The germline V gene encodes CDR1 SQVTM and CDR2 ANQGSEA. The CDR3: CSVPGRREAFF. The CDR3 DNA reads as TGCAGCGTTCCTGGCAGGCGTGAAGCTTTCTTT.

There are a few counts of this clonotype. The chain joins TRBV5-6 to TRBJ1-5; 7 bases are a match to TRBD1. The CDR3 loop spans 16 amino acids. The germline V gene has CDR1 SGHDT and CDR2 YYEEEE. The V segment lost 0 bases and the J segment 4 bases; nucleotides outside the gene matches: 7. This CDR3 is CASSLGSGTENQPQHF. The CDR3 bases are TGTGCCAGCAGCTTGGGTTCCGGGACAGAGAATCAGCCCCAGCATTTT. Based on the CDR3 plus reference TRBV5-6 and TRBJ1-5, the full variable domain is DAGVTQSPTHLIKTRGQQVTLRCSPKSGHDTVSWYQQALGQGPQFIFQYYEEEERQRGNFPDRFSGHQFPNYSSELNVNALLLGDSALYLCASSLGSGTENQPQHFGDGTRLSIL.

In this sample, this clonotype turned up a few times. This rearrangement joins TRBV5-1 to TRBJ2-3; 9 positions match TRBD2. Germline trimming cut 3 bases from V and 4 bases from J; bases unmatched to any gene: 6. Germline V CDR1 and CDR2: SGHRS, YFSETQ. The length of the CDR3 is 15 residues. CDR3 residues: CASSSLAGDADTQYF. In nucleotides, the CDR3 is TGCGCCAGCAGCTCATTAGCGGGGGATGCAGATACGCAGTATTTT.

The V call is TRBV9, the J call TRBJ2-5; 7 nucleotides agree with TRBD2. This CDR3 region has 15 residues. J was trimmed by 5 bases and V by 0 bases; bases with no gene match: 7. Germline CDR1 SGDLS, CDR2 YYNGEE. CDR3 protein: CASSVALAVGETQYF. CDR3 in DNA: TGTGCCAGCAGCGTAGCCCTAGCGGTCGGGGAGACCCAGTACTTC.

This chain uses TRBV20-1 with TRBJ2-7, with 9 bases that match TRBD1. This CDR3 comprises 15 residues. J lost 5 bases, V lost 0 bases, and 8 bases had no gene match. CDR1 DFQATT and CDR2 SNEGSKA come from the germline V gene (reference sequence). The CDR3 DNA sequence: TGCAGTGCTAGAGATCGGACAGGGGACGTGGACGAGCAGTACTTC. Encoded protein: CSARDRTGDVDEQYF.

V is TRBV14 and J is TRBJ2-3; the D call may be TRBD1 or TRBD2 (5 bases each). CDR1 SGHDN and CDR2 FVKESK come from the germline V gene. The CDR3 consists of 18 residues. V shed 2 bases and J shed 2 bases, with 20 bases lying between them. Here the CDR3 reads CASSQHYRDPGFTDTQYF. In DNA form, the CDR3 reads TGTGCCAGCAGCCAACACTACCGGGACCCCGGGTTCACAGATACGCAGTATTTT.

This chain joins TRBV13 and TRBJ1-2; 8 bases line up with TRBD1. The CDR3 spans 15 residues. Unmatched junction bases numbered 9, after V lost 5 bases and J lost 4 bases. Per germline, CDR1 PRHDT and CDR2 FYEKMQ (reference sequence). CDR3 sequence (DNA): TGTGCCAGCAGCCCTAGGACAGGGACAGCCTATGGCTACACCTTC. Translating it yields CASSPRTGTAYGYTF.

The gene calls are TRBV11-2 and TRBJ2-1, with D possibly being TRBD1 (5 bases). Trimming stripped 5 bases from V and 1 base from J, with 15 bases between. CDR1 and CDR2 from the germline V gene are SGHAT and FQNNGV. CDR3 length equals 16 residues. The CDR3 DNA follows: TGTGCCAGCAGCCCTACCACCAGGGAATCCTACAATGAGCAGTTCTTC. This translates into CASSPTTRESYNEQFF.

The rearrangement uses TRBV12-5 and TRBJ2-7, with a tentative D call TRBD1 (5 bases). V lost 2 bases and J 6 bases, leaving 14 bases between the germline ends. This CDR3 contains 14 residues. Per the germline V gene, CDR1 is LGHNT and CDR2 is FRNRAP. The CDR3 coding sequence is TGTGCTAGTGGTTTGACACAGACAGTTGGCGAGCAGTACTTC. Translated, it gives CASGLTQTVGEQYF. Variable domain in full (rest from reference TRBV12-5 and TRBJ2-7): DARVTQTPRHKVTEMGQEVTMRCQPILGHNTVFWYRQTMMQGLELLAYFRNRAPLDDSGMPKDRFSAEMPDATLATLKIQPSEPRDSAVYFCASGLTQTVGEQYFGPGTRLTVT.

This chain joins TRBV12-3 or TRBV12-4 and TRBJ2-3; TRBD2 agrees at 13 bases. The CDR3 extends over 16 amino acids. V lost 5 bases and J lost 6; bases outside the gene matches: 8. DNA for the CDR3: TGTGCCAGCAGTACAACGACTAGCGGGGGGATTGATACGCAGTATTTT. The encoded protein is CASSTTTSGGIDTQYF.

This clonotype has only a few counts. This chain uses TRBV10-3 with TRBJ1-2, with D possibly being TRBD1 (5 bases). The CDR3 spans 14 residues. V was clipped by 3 bases and J by 4 bases, with 12 bases between them. Looked up from germline, CDR1 is ENHRY and CDR2 is SYGVKD. CDR3 sequence: CAISEAWGSYGYTF. CDR3 in DNA: TGTGCCATCAGTGAAGCTTGGGGGTCCTATGGCTACACCTTC.

V gene TRBV10-3 combines with J gene TRBJ2-1; D may be TRBD2 (5 bases). Per germline, CDR1 ENHRY and CDR2 SYGVKD. V was cut by 4 bases and J by 7 bases, with 17 bases left in between. This CDR3 spans 15 amino acids. The CDR3 DNA reads TGTGCCATCAGTGCCATTAGAGGGAGAGCGAATGAGCAGTTCTTC. Translated, it gives CAISAIRGRANEQFF.